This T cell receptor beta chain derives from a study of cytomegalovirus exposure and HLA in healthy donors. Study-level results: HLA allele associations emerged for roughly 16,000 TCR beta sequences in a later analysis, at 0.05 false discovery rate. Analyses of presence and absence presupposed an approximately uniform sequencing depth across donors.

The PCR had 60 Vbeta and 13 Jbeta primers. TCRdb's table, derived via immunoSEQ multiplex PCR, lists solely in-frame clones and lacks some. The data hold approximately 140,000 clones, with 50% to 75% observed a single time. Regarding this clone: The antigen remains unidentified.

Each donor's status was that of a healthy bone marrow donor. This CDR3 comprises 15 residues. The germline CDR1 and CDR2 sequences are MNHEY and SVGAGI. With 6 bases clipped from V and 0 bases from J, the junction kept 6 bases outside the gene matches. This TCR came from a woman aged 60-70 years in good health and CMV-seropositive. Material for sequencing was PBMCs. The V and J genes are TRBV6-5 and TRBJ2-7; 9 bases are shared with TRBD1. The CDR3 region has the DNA TGTGCCAGCAGCTTGGGACAGGGACTCTCCTACGAGCAGTACTTC. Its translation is CASSLGQGLSYEQYF.